Listed below are T cell receptor beta chains from one sample, sequenced in a study of Ad26.COV2.S vaccination and SARS-CoV-2 variants. Some clones are missing from TCRdb's copy, which holds only in-frame ones; the method was immunoSEQ multiplex PCR. The sample holds approximately 400,000 clones, roughly 81% seen once. This material consisted of peripheral blood, taken in a trial of Ad26.COV2.S vaccine versus placebo. These receptors were collected from a person between 18 and 65 years old who received the Ad26.COV2.S COVID-19 vaccine or a placebo. CDR3s leave out the opening cysteine and the closing phenylalanine or tryptophan. Not every row has a clone size; where given, it reads once, few, many or a size class.

length,J,V,size,CDR3
12,TRBJ1-2,TRBV7-9,-,ASSFGQGGHGYT
14,TRBJ2-3,TRBV9,-,ASSVGSGGPPDTQY
12,TRBJ1-1,TRBV2,-,ASTMTGGNTEAF
14,TRBJ1-5,TRBV4-1,-,ASSQRIGSNNQPQH
13,TRBJ2-5,TRBV27,-,ASSSLSGSWETQY
13,TRBJ2-6,TRBV19,-,ASGPGGSGANVLT
16,TRBJ2-7,TRBV7-6,-,ASSFRGGSTSAGYEQY
12,TRBJ2-5,TRBV5-8,-,ASSLVAARGTQY
13,TRBJ1-4,TRBV7-8,-,VSSTRTGGNEKLF
13,TRBJ2-3,TRBV6-5,-,ASSWGGTSTDTQY
13,TRBJ2-7,TRBV3-1/TRBV3-2,once,ASSHRLAGSYEQY
13,TRBJ2-3,TRBV18,-,ASSLSRWGTDTQY
9,TRBJ1-2,TRBV30,-,AWSYGEGYT
13,TRBJ1-6,TRBV4-1,few,ASRSIGPRNSPLH
17,TRBJ1-3,TRBV14,once,ASSPKIDSPRTSGNTIY
15,TRBJ1-2,TRBV4-1,-,ASSQRDRGGLYYGYT
12,TRBJ1-2,TRBV30,-,AWSAGPTSYGYT
18,TRBJ2-1,TRBV1,-,TSSQGRRDTQRSSYNEQF
14,TRBJ1-1,TRBV19,few,ASSVRTGNRNTEAF
14,TRBJ1-5,TRBV6-2/TRBV6-3,-,ASSYRPSGSNQPQH
12,TRBJ2-5,TRBV12-5,-,ASGPHRRQETQY
12,TRBJ1-2,TRBV13,-,ASSFAGGIYGYT
9,TRBJ1-2,TRBV14,-,ASSRGGGYT
16,TRBJ2-7,TRBV11-2,-,ASSLDLYGDRSSYEQY
11,TRBJ1-3,TRBV6-5,-,ASRAQQGNTIY
14,TRBJ1-1,TRBV20-1,-,SASGRNSLQSTEAF
16,TRBJ1-4,TRBV3-1/TRBV3-2,-,ASSPPGGNQSTNEKLF
12,TRBJ2-5,TRBV6-6,-,ASRRAGRGETQY
12,TRBJ2-7,TRBV28,-,ASSLYGHPYEQY
14,TRBJ1-5,TRBV5-6,-,ASSFQGAGGNQPQH
12,TRBJ1-3,TRBV5-4,-,ASSLPSRGNTIY
16,TRBJ2-1,TRBV18,-,ASSRTSGSEGSYNEQF
15,TRBJ1-6,TRBV7-6,-,ASSLTTGSSYNSPLH
14,TRBJ1-6,TRBV4-3,-,ASSQDGGSYNSPLH
10,TRBJ1-1,TRBV5-1,-,ASSLKGTEAF
11,TRBJ2-2,TRBV9,once,ASSPGGFGELF
13,TRBJ2-2,TRBV7-2,-,ASSRGGRTTGELF
10,TRBJ2-7,TRBV2,-,ASRDRGGEQY
15,TRBJ1-5,TRBV24-1,-,ATSDRDRGRGNQPQH
12,TRBJ2-1,TRBV9,-,ASSVVESLNEQF
10,TRBJ2-1,TRBV29-1,-,SVVIGGNEQF
9,TRBJ2-3,TRBV29-1,-,SGGNTDTQY
14,TRBJ2-3,TRBV7-9,-,ASSLYGSSFTDTQY
11,TRBJ2-5,TRBV7-2,-,ASSFQGAETQY
12,TRBJ2-7,TRBV11-2,-,ASSLGTGAYEQY
14,TRBJ1-2,TRBV27,-,ASSPNPGRGRYGYT
11,TRBJ1-5,TRBV4-3,-,ASSQGPNQPQH
13,TRBJ2-7,TRBV4-2,-,ASSQRSGSSYEQY
11,TRBJ2-1,TRBV5-1,-,ASSRTGTDEQF
13,TRBJ2-1,TRBV14,-,ASSQDQERSNEQF
11,TRBJ1-2,TRBV2,-,ASRGTGNYGYT
12,TRBJ2-1,TRBV19,-,ASSIAFAYNEQF
11,TRBJ2-5,TRBV5-1,-,ASSFSGRETQY
11,TRBJ1-2,TRBV6-5,-,ATRQLANYGYT
9,TRBJ1-1,TRBV2,-,ASSMNTEAF
12,TRBJ1-1,TRBV10-3,-,ATGLEGLFTEAF
12,TRBJ1-2,TRBV7-2,-,ASSLDTGALGYT
15,TRBJ2-2,TRBV27,-,ASSPQALDPNTGELF
10,TRBJ1-2,TRBV11-2,-,ASRGTNYGYT
13,TRBJ1-2,TRBV2,-,ASSDHSQGNYGYT